The 21 T cell receptor beta chains below all came from one sample that was sequenced in a study of T-cell reconstitution after alpha-beta-depleted transplantation in children. Researchers prepared the TCRbeta library using unique molecular identifiers, the study reports. TCRdb passed the PCR reads through MiXCR, listing each CDR3 protein once. The repertoire holds hundreds of thousands of distinct CDR3 sequences, about 12% seen once, with around 0.76% in the top ten. Sequencing used PBMCs, obtained before TCRalphabeta/CD19-depleted stem cell transplant. These receptors were obtained from a girl aged 2-10 years with congenital amegakaryocytic thrombocytopenia, due to receive a stem cell transplant.

This clonotype was counted ten times or more. The genes are TRBV27 and TRBJ2-1; no definite D call. Germline V gene sequence: CDR1 MNHEY, CDR2 SMNVEV (reference sequence). V lost 2 bases and J 0 bases, leaving 8 bases between the germline ends. The CDR3 length is 15 residues. The CDR3 DNA reads TGTGCCAGCAGTTTACTTCCGAGCTCCTACAATGAGCAGTTCTTC. The encoded protein is CASSLLPSSYNEQFF.

This clonotype was counted ten times or more. The rearrangement links TRBV20-1 to TRBJ2-1, with 12 positions matching TRBD2. The CDR3 covers 18 residues. V dropped 0 bases and J dropped 6; count of bases not matched to a gene: 12. Germline V gene data show CDR1 as DFQATT and CDR2 as SNEGSKA (reference sequence). DNA of the CDR3: TGCAGTGCTAGAGATCGCTGGACTAGCGGGACGCCCCCCAATGAGCAGTTCTTC. The encoded protein is CSARDRWTSGTPPNEQFF.

The chain couples TRBV20-1 to TRBJ2-3; TRBD1 agrees at 8 bases. V lost 0 bases, J lost 6 bases, and 17 bases stayed unmatched. The length of the CDR3 is 18 residues. Germline lookup yields CDR1 DFQATT and CDR2 SNEGSKA (reference sequence). In nucleotides, the CDR3 is TGCAGTGCTAGAGAGAAACGACAGGGGTGGTCTTTGAGGGATACGCAGTATTTT. It is translated as CSAREKRQGWSLRDTQYF.

This clonotype has at least ten counts. J is TRBJ2-1 and V is TRBV7-9; D remains unclear. V shed 8 bases and J shed 6 bases, with 8 bases lying between them. The CDR3 covers 11 residues. Germline V CDR1 and CDR2: SEHNR, FQNEAQ (reference sequence). Here the CDR3 reads CASPWGNEQFF. The CDR3, as DNA: TGTGCCAGCCCCTGGGGCAATGAGCAGTTCTTC.

The table lists this clonotype with many counts. CDR3 protein: CASSRGLAEQETQYF. CDR3 nucleotides: TGTGCCAGCAGCCGAGGACTAGCGGAACAAGAGACCCAGTACTTC. The V and J genes are TRBV7-8 and TRBJ2-5, with 10 bases that match TRBD2. CDR3 size: 15 residues. Losses at the gene ends were 5 bases for V and 2 bases for J; bases not matched to a gene: 5. Germline V lookup: CDR1 SGHVS, CDR2 FQNEAQ.

Points on this clonotype: A much larger clone is a single base away; this may be a read error. This chain links TRBV7-9 with TRBJ1-3, with a weak D call TRBD1 (6 bases). This CDR3 region has 17 residues. Looked up from germline, CDR1 is SEHNR and CDR2 is FQNEAQ (reference sequence). CDR3 residues: CASSLTDSVLSGNTINF. The CDR3 nucleotides are TGTGCCAGCAGCCTAACGGACAGCGTCCTCTCTGGAAACACCATAAATTTT.

This clonotype came up a few times. The chain joins TRBV12-3 or TRBV12-4 to TRBJ2-1, with a weak D call TRBD2 (5 bases). This CDR3 has 15 residues. Trimming took off 2 bases at V and 6 bases at J, with 14 bases between the two ends. The CDR3 is CASSLYAGSSNEQFF. CDR3 nucleotide sequence: TGTGCCAGCAGTTTATACGCGGGTTCAAGCAATGAGCAGTTCTTC.

This clonotype came up a few times. The chain recombines TRBV29-1 with TRBJ2-6, with D unresolved. The CDR3 contains 13 residues. Deletions cut 5 bases from V and 2 bases from J, with 7 bases between. The germline V gene encodes CDR1 SQVTM and CDR2 ANQGSEA. The chain's CDR3 is CSVRGTGANVLTF. The DNA of the CDR3 is TGCAGCGTTCGAGGAACTGGGGCCAACGTCCTGACTTTC.

The chain combines TRBV7-6 with TRBJ2-1; TRBD2 matches 9 bases. With 2 bases clipped from V and 7 bases from J, the junction kept 12 bases outside the gene matches. The length of the CDR3 is 17 residues. The V gene's germline CDR1 is SGHVS and CDR2 FNYEAQ. The CDR3 sequence is CASSLQIAGDLRNEQFF. In DNA form, the CDR3 reads TGTGCCAGCAGCTTACAGATAGCGGGAGACCTTAGGAATGAGCAGTTCTTC.

V gene TRBV29-1 combines with J gene TRBJ2-7; D unresolved. Germline CDR1 reads SQVTM; CDR2 reads ANQGSEA. This CDR3 spans 12 amino acids. V lost 2 bases and J 3 bases, leaving 8 bases between the germline ends. The DNA of the CDR3 is TGCAGCGTTGAACTACTGGGCTACGAGCAGTACTTC. This sequence encodes CSVELLGYEQYF.

This clonotype was seen at least ten times. This chain joins TRBV11-2 and TRBJ2-7; D is unresolved. CDR1 is SGHAT, CDR2 FQNNGV, per germline. This CDR3 spans 18 amino acids. The V gene lost 4 bases and the J gene lost 3 bases, with 25 bases spanning the gap. DNA for the CDR3: TGTGCCAGCAGCTCAATTAACCGGGTCCTTTCGCAACGCTACGAGCAGTACTTC. Translating gives CASSSINRVLSQRYEQYF.

The chain recombines TRBV12-3 or TRBV12-4 with TRBJ2-7; possible D gene TRBD1, 6 bases. The V end lost 1 base, the J end lost 5 bases, and 15 bases lay between the germline ends. The CDR3 contains 15 residues. For the CDR3, the DNA is TGTGCCAGCAGTTTAGAAGGGGGTCTACCCCACGAGCAGTACTTC. It specifies CASSLEGGLPHEQYF.

This clonotype appeared many times. The J gene is TRBJ2-1, the V gene TRBV12-3 or TRBV12-4; TRBD2 matches at 13 bases. CDR3 size: 17 residues. V shed 7 bases and J 0 bases; nucleotides not matched to a gene: 6. The CDR3, as DNA: TGTGCCAGCACCTATAGGACTAGCGGGAGCTCCTACAATGAGCAGTTCTTC. Its translation: CASTYRTSGSSYNEQFF.

This clonotype was detected only a few times. The J gene is TRBJ2-3, the V gene TRBV5-1; a weak D match, TRBD1 (7 bases). Trimming cost V 4 bases and J 3 bases, with 15 bases left between them. Germline-derived CDR1 and CDR2 are SGHRS and YFSETQ. This CDR3 contains 15 residues. This CDR3 is CASSPRAGQTDTQYF. CDR3 nucleotide sequence: TGCGCCAGCAGCCCGCGGGCGGGACAGACAGATACGCAGTATTTT.

The sample holds many counts of this clonotype. The chain combines TRBV20-1 with TRBJ2-4; the match to TRBD2 covers 11 bases. V gave up 0 bases and J gave up 2 bases; unmatched junction bases: 0. This CDR3 is 15 amino acids long. Germline CDR1 DFQATT, CDR2 SNEGSKA (reference sequence). CDR3: CSARETSGTKNIQYF. The DNA of the CDR3 is TGCAGTGCTAGAGAGACTAGCGGGACCAAAAACATTCAGTACTTC.

This clonotype occurred many times. J is TRBJ2-3 and V is TRBV5-1, with TRBD2 as a possible D gene (5 bases). V lost 0 bases and J 5 bases, leaving 10 bases between the germline ends. Germline V lookup: CDR1 SGHRS, CDR2 YFSETQ. CDR3 length: 14 residues. In nucleotides, the CDR3 is TGCGCCAGCAGCTTGGAGTACGAGGGAGATACGCAGTATTTT. Translated, it gives CASSLEYEGDTQYF.

V usage is TRBV5-5 and J usage is TRBJ1-1, with a tentative D call TRBD1 (6 bases). The CDR3 spans 15 residues. V lost 0 bases and J 8 bases, leaving 17 bases between the germline ends. Germline V lookup: CDR1 SGHKS, CDR2 YYEKEE (reference sequence). CDR3 protein: CASSLVGRGEWEAFF. The CDR3 coding sequence is TGTGCCAGCAGCTTGGTTGGCAGGGGAGAGTGGGAAGCTTTCTTT.

The chain has TRBV10-1 and TRBJ2-7, with 8 bases aligning to TRBD1. With V trimmed by 2 bases and J by 3 bases, 3 bases remained unmatched. The CDR3 covers 14 residues. The germline V gene has CDR1 WNHNN and CDR2 SYGVQD (reference sequence). CDR3 sequence reads: CASSENRGFYEQYF. In nucleotides, the CDR3 is TGCGCCAGCAGTGAGAACAGGGGGTTCTACGAGCAGTACTTC.

The table lists this clonotype with many counts. This chain uses TRBV4-1 with TRBJ2-1; D tentatively reads TRBD1 or TRBD2 (6 bases each). Germline CDR1 MGHRA, CDR2 YSYEKL. This CDR3 spans 15 amino acids. V lost 1 base to trimming and J lost 15 bases, with 22 bases between them. For the CDR3, the DNA is TGCGCCAGCAGCCAAGTGACTACTCTACCCACGGGGGCGTTCTTC. It encodes CASSQVTTLPTGAFF.

This clonotype was seen repeatedly, ten times or more. The chain joins TRBV4-1 to TRBJ2-7, with D perhaps TRBD2 (5 bases). The CDR3 totals 14 residues. Germline loops: CDR1 MGHRA, CDR2 YSYEKL. The V gene lost 0 bases and the J gene lost 4 bases, with 10 bases spanning the gap. CDR3 nucleotides: TGCGCCAGCAGCCAAGATCCGGGGATTTACGAGCAGTACTTC. Amino acids: CASSQDPGIYEQYF.

In this sample, this clonotype turned up a few times. CDR3 in DNA: TGTGCCAGCAGCGATAGGACGGCGGGCTACGAGCAGTACTTC. This codes for CASSDRTAGYEQYF. The chain uses TRBV7-9 and TRBJ2-7; D is perhaps TRBD2 (5 bases). Trimming pared 5 bases from V and 3 bases from J, leaving 14 bases between. Germline CDR1 reads SEHNR; CDR2 reads FQNEAQ (reference sequence). This CDR3 region has 14 residues.